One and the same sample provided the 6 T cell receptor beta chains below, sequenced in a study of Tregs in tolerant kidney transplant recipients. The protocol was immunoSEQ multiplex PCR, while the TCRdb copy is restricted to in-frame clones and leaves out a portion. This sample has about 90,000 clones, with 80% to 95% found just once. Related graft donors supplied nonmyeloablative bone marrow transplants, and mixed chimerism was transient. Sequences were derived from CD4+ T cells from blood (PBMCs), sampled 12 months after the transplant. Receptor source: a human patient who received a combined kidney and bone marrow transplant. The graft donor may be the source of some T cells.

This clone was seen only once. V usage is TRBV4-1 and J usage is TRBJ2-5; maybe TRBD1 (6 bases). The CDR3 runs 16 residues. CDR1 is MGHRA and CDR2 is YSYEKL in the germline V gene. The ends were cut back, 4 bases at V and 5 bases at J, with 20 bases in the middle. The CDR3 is CASSLRSGNREETQYF. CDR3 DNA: TGCGCCAGCAGCCTAAGATCGGGGAACAGGGAGGAGACCCAGTACTTC.

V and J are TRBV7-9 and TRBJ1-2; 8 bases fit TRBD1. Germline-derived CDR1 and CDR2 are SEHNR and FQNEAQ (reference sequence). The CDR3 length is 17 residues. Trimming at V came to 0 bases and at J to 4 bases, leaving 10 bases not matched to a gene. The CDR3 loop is CASSLASGTGNIYGYTF. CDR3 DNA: TGTGCCAGCAGCTTAGCATCCGGGACAGGCAACATCTATGGCTACACCTTC.

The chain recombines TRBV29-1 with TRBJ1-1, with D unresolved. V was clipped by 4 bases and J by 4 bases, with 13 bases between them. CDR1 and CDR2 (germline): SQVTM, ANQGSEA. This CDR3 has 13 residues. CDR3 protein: CSVGQPKATEAFF. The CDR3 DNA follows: TGCAGCGTTGGACAACCAAAGGCCACTGAAGCTTTCTTT.

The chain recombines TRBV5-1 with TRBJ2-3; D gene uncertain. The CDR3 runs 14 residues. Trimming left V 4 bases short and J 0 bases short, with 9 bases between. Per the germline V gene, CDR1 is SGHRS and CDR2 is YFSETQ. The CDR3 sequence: CASSEELSTDTQYF. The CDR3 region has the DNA TGCGCCAGCAGCGAGGAGCTAAGCACAGATACGCAGTATTTT.

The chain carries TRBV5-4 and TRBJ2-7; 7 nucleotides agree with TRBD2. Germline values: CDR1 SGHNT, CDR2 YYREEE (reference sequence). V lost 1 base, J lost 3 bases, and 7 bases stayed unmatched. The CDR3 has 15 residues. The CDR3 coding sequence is TGTGCCAGCAGCTTGATGGGCGGGGGACTCTACGAGCAGTACTTC. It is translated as CASSLMGGGLYEQYF.

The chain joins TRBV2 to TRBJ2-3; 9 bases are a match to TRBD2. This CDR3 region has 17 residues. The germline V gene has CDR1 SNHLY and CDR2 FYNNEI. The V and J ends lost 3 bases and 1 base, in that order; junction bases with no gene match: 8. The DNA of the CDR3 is TGTGCCAGCAGTGATTCCCCACGGACTAGCGGCACAGATACGCAGTATTTT. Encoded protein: CASSDSPRTSGTDTQYF.